This T cell receptor beta chain emerged from a study of T cell responses to AZD1222 COVID-19 vaccine. The study's findings and limits: The study sampled repertoires only after the peak T cell response. Spike-specific TCR depth and breadth grew after two AZD1222 doses. Clonal diversity was possibly underestimated, and the donors were mostly white British, with more females.

Sequenced by immunoSEQ multiplex PCR; TCRdb stores in-frame clones only, minus some. The sample has 110,000 or so clones, under 95% seen once. Germline CDR1 reads MNHEY; CDR2 reads SVGAGI. Germline trimming cut 6 bases from V and 0 bases from J; bases unmatched to any gene: 7. The CDR3 covers 15 residues. As regards this clone: Its antigen is still unknown.

The chain links TRBV6-5 to TRBJ2-7; 8 nucleotides agree with TRBD2. The sequence was collected from an adult in good health. Sequencing used peripheral blood, obtained on day 0 of AZD1222 vaccination. Here the CDR3 reads CASRNGGTSSYEQYF. CDR3 DNA: TGTGCCAGCAGAAACGGAGGGACTAGCTCCTACGAGCAGTACTTC.